This entry lists 12 T cell receptor beta chains sequenced from one sample in a study of T cell responses to AZD1222 COVID-19 vaccine. Produced via immunoSEQ multiplex PCR; TCRdb's table is partial and in-frame only. In the table there are roughly 90,000 clones, 80% to 95% of which are singletons. This sample comprised peripheral blood, obtained on day 0 of MenACWY control vaccination. The receptors derive from an adult in good health.

The chain links TRBV27 to TRBJ2-1; TRBD2 agrees at 7 bases. The CDR3 sequence is 16 residues long. Germline lookup yields CDR1 MNHEY and CDR2 SMNVEV (reference sequence). The V and J ends lost 6 bases and 0 bases, in that order; junction bases with no gene match: 8. CDR3 coding DNA: TGTGCCAGCAGGTCGGGAGGCCCTAGCTCCTACAATGAGCAGTTCTTC. Translating gives CASRSGGPSSYNEQFF.

This clone appeared once. The chain employs TRBV19 and TRBJ1-5; D is undetermined. Germline V gene lookup returns CDR1 LNHDA and CDR2 SQIVND (reference sequence). This CDR3 has 13 amino acids. The V and J ends lost 7 bases and 3 bases respectively, with 10 bases between them. In DNA, the CDR3 is TGTGCCAGTAAGAGGGAGAACAATCAGCCCCAGCATTTT. Protein sequence: CASKRENNQPQHF. The full variable domain, its missing parts supplied by reference TRBV19 and TRBJ1-5, is DGGITQSPKYLFRKEGQNVTLSCEQNLNHDAMYWYRQDPGQGLRLIYYSQIVNDFQKGDIAEGYSVSREKKESFPLTVTSAQKNPTAFYLCASKRENNQPQHFGDGTRLSIL.

The chain couples TRBV6-2 or TRBV6-3 to TRBJ1-1; D gene uncertain. This CDR3 has 16 amino acids. Trimming stripped 0 bases from V and 5 bases from J, with 16 bases between. Germline V gives CDR1 MNHEY, CDR2 SVGEGT. The CDR3 loop reads CASSYSGNTGRTEAFF. In nucleotides, the CDR3 is TGTGCCAGCAGTTACTCGGGGAACACGGGTAGGACTGAAGCTTTCTTT.

The chain couples TRBV28 to TRBJ2-7; D is perhaps TRBD2 (6 bases). Germline values: CDR1 MDHEN, CDR2 SYDVKM. This CDR3 has 12 amino acids. V gave up 5 bases and J gave up 3 bases, with 8 bases separating them. Here the CDR3 DNA reads TGTGCCAGCAGTAAGGGACTCTACGAGCAGTACTTC. Translation gives CASSKGLYEQYF.

This clone was recorded a few times. The chain carries TRBV28 and TRBJ1-5; no firm D call. The germline V and J ends were trimmed by 1 base and 4 bases, with 11 bases remaining between them. CDR3 length: 15 amino acids. CDR1 and CDR2 from the germline V gene are MDHEN and SYDVKM. The CDR3 protein is CASSLSGRLNQPQHF. CDR3 coding DNA: TGTGCCAGCAGTTTATCCGGCAGGCTAAATCAGCCCCAGCATTTT.

The chain is built from TRBV27 and TRBJ2-2; D remains ambiguous. V lost 5 bases to trimming and J lost 8 bases, with 9 bases between them. Germline CDR1 reads MNHEY; CDR2 reads SMNVEV (reference sequence). There are 12 residues in the CDR3. The CDR3 protein is CASSQPSGELFF. The CDR3 DNA sequence: TGTGCCAGCAGTCAACCATCGGGGGAGCTGTTTTTT.

V usage is TRBV5-1 and J usage is TRBJ1-4; TRBD1 might be the D (5 bases). Deletions cut 4 bases from V and 8 bases from J, with 12 bases between. The CDR3 length is 13 residues. The germline V gene has CDR1 SGHRS and CDR2 YFSETQ. The CDR3 protein is CASSRGEREKLFF. CDR3 nucleotides: TGCGCCAGCAGCCGGGGGGAAAGGGAAAAACTGTTTTTT.

The chain combines TRBV6-2 or TRBV6-3 with TRBJ2-7; D is perhaps TRBD2 (6 bases). The V end was cut by 4 bases, the J end by 1 base, with 14 bases between. The length of the CDR3 is 15 residues. CDR1 is MNHEY, CDR2 SVGEGT, per germline. The CDR3 loop reads CASSLTGTPSYEQYF. CDR3 DNA: TGTGCCAGCAGTTTGACCGGGACTCCGTCCTACGAGCAGTACTTC.

The V gene is TRBV19, the J gene TRBJ1-2; 9 bases fit TRBD1. The CDR3 contains 16 residues. Trimming cost V 3 bases and J 5 bases; bases outside gene matches: 10. Germline loops: CDR1 LNHDA, CDR2 SQIVND (reference sequence). DNA of the CDR3: TGTGCCAGTAGTATCACACCGGGACAGGGACTTTATGGCTACACCTTC. Protein product: CASSITPGQGLYGYTF.

The chain uses TRBV2 and TRBJ2-3; D not certain. Trimming left V 4 bases short and J 6 bases short, with 17 bases between. The CDR3 is made up of 15 amino acids. The V gene's germline CDR1 is SNHLY and CDR2 FYNNEI. The DNA for the CDR3 is TGTGCCAGCAGTGCCCTCCCCGACCCAGCGGATACGCAGTATTTT. Translating it yields CASSALPDPADTQYF.

This clone was seen a single time. This chain uses TRBV12-3 or TRBV12-4 with TRBJ2-1; D is uncertain. The CDR3 is 12 residues long. Trimming stripped 2 bases from V and 7 bases from J, with 6 bases between. DNA for the CDR3: TGTGCCAGCAGTTTATCAGATAATGAGCAGTTCTTC. This encodes CASSLSDNEQFF.

The J gene is TRBJ2-3, the V gene TRBV27; 7 nucleotides align to TRBD1. CDR1 is MNHEY and CDR2 is SMNVEV in the germline V gene (reference sequence). J was trimmed by 8 bases and V by 8 bases; bases with no gene match: 4. The CDR3 runs 11 residues. The CDR3 region has the DNA TGTGCCAGCTCCGAGGGGGCTACGCAGTATTTT. Protein product: CASSEGATQYF.